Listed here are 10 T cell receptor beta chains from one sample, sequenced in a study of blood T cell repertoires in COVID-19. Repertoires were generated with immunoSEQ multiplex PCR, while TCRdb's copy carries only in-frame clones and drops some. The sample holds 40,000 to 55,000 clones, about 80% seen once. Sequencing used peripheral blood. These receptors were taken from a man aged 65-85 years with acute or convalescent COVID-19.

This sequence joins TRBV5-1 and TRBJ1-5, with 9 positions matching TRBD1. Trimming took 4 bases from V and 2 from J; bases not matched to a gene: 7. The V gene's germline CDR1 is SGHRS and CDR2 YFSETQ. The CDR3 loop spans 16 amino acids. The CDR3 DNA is TGCGCCAGCAGCCCCGGGACAGGGACAGGCAATCAGCCCCAGCATTTT. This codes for CASSPGTGTGNQPQHF.

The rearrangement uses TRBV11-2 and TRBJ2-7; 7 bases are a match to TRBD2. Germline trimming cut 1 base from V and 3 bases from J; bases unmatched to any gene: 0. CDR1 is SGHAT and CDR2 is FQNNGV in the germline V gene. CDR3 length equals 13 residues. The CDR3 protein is CASSLGDYYEQYF. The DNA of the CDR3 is TGTGCCAGCAGCTTAGGGGACTACTACGAGCAGTACTTC.

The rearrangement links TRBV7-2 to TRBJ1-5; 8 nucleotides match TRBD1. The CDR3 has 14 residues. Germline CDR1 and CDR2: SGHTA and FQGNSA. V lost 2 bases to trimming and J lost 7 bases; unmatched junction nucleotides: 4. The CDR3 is CASSLRTGRQPQHF. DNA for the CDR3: TGTGCCAGCAGCTTACGGACAGGGCGGCAGCCCCAGCATTTT.

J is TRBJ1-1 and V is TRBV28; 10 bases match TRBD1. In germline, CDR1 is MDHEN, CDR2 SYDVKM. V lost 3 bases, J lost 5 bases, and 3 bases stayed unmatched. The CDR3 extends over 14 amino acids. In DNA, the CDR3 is TGTGCCAGCAGTTTCCGGGGACAGGGGACTGAAGCTTTCTTT. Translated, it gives CASSFRGQGTEAFF.

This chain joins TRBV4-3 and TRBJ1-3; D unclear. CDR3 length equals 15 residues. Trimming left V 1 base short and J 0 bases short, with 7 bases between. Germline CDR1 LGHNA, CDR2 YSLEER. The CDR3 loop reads CASSQVGSSGNTIYF. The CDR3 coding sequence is TGCGCCAGCAGCCAAGTGGGCAGCTCTGGAAACACCATATATTTT.

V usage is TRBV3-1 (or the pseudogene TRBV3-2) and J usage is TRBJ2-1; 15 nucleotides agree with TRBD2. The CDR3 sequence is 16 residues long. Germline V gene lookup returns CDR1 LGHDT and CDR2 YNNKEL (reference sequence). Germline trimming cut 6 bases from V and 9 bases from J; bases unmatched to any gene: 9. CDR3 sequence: CASRHAGTSGGFEQFF. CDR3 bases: TGTGCCAGCAGACATGCCGGGACTAGCGGGGGGTTTGAGCAGTTCTTC.

The CDR3 DNA is TGTGCCAGCAGCTTAAACACAGGGAACACTGAAGCTTTCTTT. The encoded protein is CASSLNTGNTEAFF. This chain uses TRBV7-9 with TRBJ1-1; TRBD1 might be the D (5 bases). The CDR3 is 14 amino acids. Germline V gene lookup returns CDR1 SEHNR and CDR2 FQNEAQ (reference sequence). V was pared by 2 bases and J by 1 base, with 8 bases between.

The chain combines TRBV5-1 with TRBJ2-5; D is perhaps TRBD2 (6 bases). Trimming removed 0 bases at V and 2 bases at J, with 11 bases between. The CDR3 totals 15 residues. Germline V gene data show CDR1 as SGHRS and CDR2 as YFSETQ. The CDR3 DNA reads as TGCGCCAGCAGCTTGGGATTCGGGGGTCAAGAGACCCAGTACTTC. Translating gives CASSLGFGGQETQYF.

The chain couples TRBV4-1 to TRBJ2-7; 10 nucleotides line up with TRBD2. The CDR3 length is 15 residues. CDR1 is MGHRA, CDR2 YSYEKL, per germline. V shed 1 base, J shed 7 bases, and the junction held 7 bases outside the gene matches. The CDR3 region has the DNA TGCGCCAGCAGCCAAGGATTAGCGGGGGGATGGGAGCAGTACTTC. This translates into CASSQGLAGGWEQYF.

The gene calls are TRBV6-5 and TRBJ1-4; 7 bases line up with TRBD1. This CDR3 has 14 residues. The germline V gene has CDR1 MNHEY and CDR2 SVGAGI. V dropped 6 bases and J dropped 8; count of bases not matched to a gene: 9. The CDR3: CASSPRTGKEKLFF. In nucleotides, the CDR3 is TGTGCCAGCAGCCCCAGGACAGGAAAGGAAAAACTGTTTTTT.